This passage covers 3 T cell receptor beta chains from one sample sequenced in a study of blood T cells in healthy people across ages. Sample-barcoded 5' priming and a J-beta primer mix drove a second PCR of roughly 6 to 12 cycles. TCRdb re-called the 5' RACE reads with MiXCR, one entry per CDR3 protein. The sample holds about 640,000 distinct CDR3 sequences, roughly 50% seen once. Source material: blood. All receptors come from a man in his sixties in good health.

This chain links TRBV9 with TRBJ2-3, with unresolved D. V lost 0 bases and J 4 bases, leaving 15 bases between the germline ends. The CDR3 totals 16 residues. CDR1 is SGDLS, CDR2 YYNGEE, per germline. The CDR3 DNA reads TGTGCCAGCAGCGTAGGCTTGAGTAGTCGCGCAGATACGCAGTATTTT. This gives the protein CASSVGLSSRADTQYF.

The chain combines TRBV10-3 with TRBJ2-3; 15 bases line up with TRBD2. J gave up 4 bases and V 2 bases, and 10 bases lay outside the gene matches. CDR3 length: 19 amino acids. The germline CDR1 and CDR2 sequences are ENHRY and SYGVKD. The CDR3: CAISERTSGGAVYADTQYF. CDR3 in DNA: TGTGCCATCAGTGAGAGGACTAGCGGGGGGGCAGTTTATGCAGATACGCAGTATTTT.

The V gene is TRBV5-1, the J gene TRBJ2-5; D is uncertain. There are 15 residues in the CDR3. From germline, CDR1 is SGHRS and CDR2 YFSETQ. Trimming pared 0 bases from V and 2 bases from J, leaving 11 bases between. The CDR3 DNA is TGCGCCAGCAGCTTGGGTGGAACTCAACAAGAGACCCAGTACTTC. Translated: CASSLGGTQQETQYF.